These 6 T cell receptor beta chains originate from one sample sequenced in a study of T-cell memory formation after mild COVID-19. TCRdb redid the calling of the 5' RACE reads with MiXCR, one entry per CDR3 protein. Of tens of thousands of distinct CDR3 sequences listed, around a fifth are singletons. Sequencing was performed on PBMCs or a T cell subset sorted from them (not recorded which). The receptors here all came from an adult who had mild COVID-19 (a few samples of this study predate the infection). Cell type and time point are not known.

Many counts were recorded for this clonotype. As DNA, the CDR3 is TGCGCCAGCAGCCCCCTAACCTCAGCTACGCAGTATTTT. This translates into CASSPLTSATQYF. The chain carries TRBV5-1 and TRBJ2-3; D is unresolved. The germline V gene has CDR1 SGHRS and CDR2 YFSETQ. V was shortened by 4 bases and J by 8 bases, with 14 bases between the two germline ends. The CDR3 sequence is 13 residues long.

This clonotype was counted ten times or more. The chain joins TRBV9 to TRBJ1-3; the D gene is possibly TRBD1 (5 bases). From germline, CDR1 is SGDLS and CDR2 YYNGEE. The germline V and J ends were trimmed by 0 bases and 4 bases, with 11 bases remaining between them. This CDR3 is 15 amino acids long. The CDR3 nucleotides read TGTGCCAGCAGCGTAGACCAGGGACGGGGAAACACCATATATTTT. Its protein is CASSVDQGRGNTIYF.

The gene calls are TRBV6-1 and TRBJ1-3; tentatively, D is TRBD1 (6 bases). The CDR3 extends over 18 amino acids. V lost 4 bases and J lost 4, with 23 bases in between. Germline loops: CDR1 MNHNS, CDR2 SASEGT. CDR3 protein: CASSASPQGGTFGNTIYF. CDR3 nucleotide sequence: TGTGCCAGCAGTGCTTCGCCCCAGGGTGGGACATTCGGAAACACCATATATTTT.

The CDR3, as DNA: TGCAGCGGGACTAGCGGGCTACGAGATACGCAGTATTTT. This gives the protein CSGTSGLRDTQYF. V and J are TRBV29-1 and TRBJ2-3; 11 nucleotides agree with TRBD2. The germline V gene has CDR1 SQVTM and CDR2 ANQGSEA. CDR3 length: 13 residues. V lost 7 bases and J lost 5; bases outside the gene matches: 5.

In its sample, this clonotype was seen many times. CDR3 nucleotides: TGTGCCACCCGACAGTCAGGAGATACGCAGTATTTT. Protein product: CATRQSGDTQYF. The genes are TRBV19 and TRBJ2-3, with D perhaps matching TRBD1 (5 bases). The CDR3 is 12 residues long. The V end lost 10 bases, the J end lost 5 bases, and 13 bases lay between the germline ends. Per the germline V gene, CDR1 is LNHDA and CDR2 is SQIVND (reference sequence).

This clonotype was seen many times. This chain connects TRBV4-3 to TRBJ2-3; TRBD2 matches 9 bases. Trimming took 5 bases from V and 1 from J; bases not matched to a gene: 4. The CDR3 is 15 residues long. Germline V lookup: CDR1 LGHNA, CDR2 YSLEER. The CDR3 bases are TGCGCCAGCAGCATGCAGCGGGAGGGCACAGATACGCAGTATTTT. It specifies CASSMQREGTDTQYF.